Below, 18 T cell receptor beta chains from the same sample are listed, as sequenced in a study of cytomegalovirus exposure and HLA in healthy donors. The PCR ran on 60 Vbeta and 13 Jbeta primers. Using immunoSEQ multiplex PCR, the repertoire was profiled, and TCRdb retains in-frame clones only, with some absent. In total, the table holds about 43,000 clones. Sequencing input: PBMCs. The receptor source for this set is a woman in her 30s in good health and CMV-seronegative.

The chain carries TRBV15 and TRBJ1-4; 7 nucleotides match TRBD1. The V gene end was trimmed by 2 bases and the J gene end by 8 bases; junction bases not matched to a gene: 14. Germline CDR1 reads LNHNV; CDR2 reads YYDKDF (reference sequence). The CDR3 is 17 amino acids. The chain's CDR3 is CATSRPMRTGRGEKLFF. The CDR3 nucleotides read TGTGCCACCAGCAGACCGATGCGGACAGGCCGGGGCGAAAAACTGTTTTTT. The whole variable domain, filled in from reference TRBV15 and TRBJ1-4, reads DAMVIQNPRYQVTQFGKPVTLSCSQTLNHNVMYWYQQKSSQAPKLLFHYYDKDFNNEADTPDNFQSRRPNTSFCFLDIRSPGLGDTAMYLCATSRPMRTGRGEKLFFGSGTQLSVL.

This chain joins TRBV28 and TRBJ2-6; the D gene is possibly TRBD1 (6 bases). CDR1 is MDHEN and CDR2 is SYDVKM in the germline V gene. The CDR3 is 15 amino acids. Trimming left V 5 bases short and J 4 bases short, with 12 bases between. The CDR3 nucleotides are TGTGCCAGCAGTCCCCCAGGGGCCGGGGCCAACGTCCTGACTTTC. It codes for CASSPPGAGANVLTF.

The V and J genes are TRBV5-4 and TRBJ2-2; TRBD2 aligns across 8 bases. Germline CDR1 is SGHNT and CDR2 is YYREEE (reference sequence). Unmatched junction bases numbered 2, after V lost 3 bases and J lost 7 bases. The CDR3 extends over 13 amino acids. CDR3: CASSSGGVGELFF. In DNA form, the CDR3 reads TGTGCCAGCAGCTCCGGGGGGGTCGGGGAGCTGTTTTTT. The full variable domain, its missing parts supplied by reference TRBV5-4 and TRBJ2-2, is ETGVTQSPTHLIKTRGQQVTLRCSSQSGHNTVSWYQQALGQGPQFIFQYYREEENGRGNFPPRFSGLQFPNYSSELNVNALELDDSALYLCASSSGGVGELFFGEGSRLTVL.

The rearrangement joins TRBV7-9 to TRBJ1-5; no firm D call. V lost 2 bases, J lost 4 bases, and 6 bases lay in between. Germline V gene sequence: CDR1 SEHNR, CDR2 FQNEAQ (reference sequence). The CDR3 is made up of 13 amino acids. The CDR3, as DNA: TGTGCCAGCAGCTTAAATAGTAATCAGCCCCAGCATTTT. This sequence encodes CASSLNSNQPQHF.

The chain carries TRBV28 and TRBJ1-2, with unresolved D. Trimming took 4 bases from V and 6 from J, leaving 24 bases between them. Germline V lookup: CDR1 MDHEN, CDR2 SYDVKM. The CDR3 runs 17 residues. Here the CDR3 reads CASSSHVGFVGGDGYTF. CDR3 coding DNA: TGTGCCAGCAGTTCCCATGTGGGGTTCGTCGGAGGTGATGGCTACACCTTC.

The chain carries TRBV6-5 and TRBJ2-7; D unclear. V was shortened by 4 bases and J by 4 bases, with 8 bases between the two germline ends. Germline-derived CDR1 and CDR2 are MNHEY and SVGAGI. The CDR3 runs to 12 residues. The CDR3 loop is CASSFSGYEQYF. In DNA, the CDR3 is TGTGCCAGCAGTTTTTCCGGGTACGAGCAGTACTTC.

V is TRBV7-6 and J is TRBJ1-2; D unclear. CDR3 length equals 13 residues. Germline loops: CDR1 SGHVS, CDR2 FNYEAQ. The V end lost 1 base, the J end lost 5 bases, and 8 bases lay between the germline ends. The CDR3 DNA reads TGTGCCAGCAGCTTAGACGGGAAATATGGCTACACCTTC. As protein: CASSLDGKYGYTF.

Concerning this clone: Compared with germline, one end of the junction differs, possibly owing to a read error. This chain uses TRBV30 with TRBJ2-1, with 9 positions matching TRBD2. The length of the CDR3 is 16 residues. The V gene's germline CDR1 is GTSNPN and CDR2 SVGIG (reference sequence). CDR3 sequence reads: CACSGRQSTSDNEQFF. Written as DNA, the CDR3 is TGTGCCTGCAGCGGGAGGCAATCAACCTCCGACAATGAGCAGTTCTTC.

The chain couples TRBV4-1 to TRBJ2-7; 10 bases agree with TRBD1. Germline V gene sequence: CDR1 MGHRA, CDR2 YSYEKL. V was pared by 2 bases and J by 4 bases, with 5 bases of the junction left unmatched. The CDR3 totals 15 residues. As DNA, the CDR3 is TGCGCCAGCAGCCAAAGCCGGGACAGGGGTTACGAGCAGTACTTC. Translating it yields CASSQSRDRGYEQYF.

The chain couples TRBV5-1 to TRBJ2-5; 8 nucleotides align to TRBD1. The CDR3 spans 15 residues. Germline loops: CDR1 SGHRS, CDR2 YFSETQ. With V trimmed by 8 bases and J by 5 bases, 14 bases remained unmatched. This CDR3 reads CASYTGQGRGETQYF. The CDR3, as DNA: TGCGCCAGTTATACAGGACAGGGACGAGGGGAGACCCAGTACTTC.

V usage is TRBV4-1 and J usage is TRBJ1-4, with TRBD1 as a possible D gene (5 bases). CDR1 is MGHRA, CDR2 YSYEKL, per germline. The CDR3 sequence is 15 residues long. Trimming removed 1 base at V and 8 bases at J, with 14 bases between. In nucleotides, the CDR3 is TGCGCCAGCAGCCAAGGGACAAGTAAAGGAGAAAAACTGTTTTTT. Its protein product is CASSQGTSKGEKLFF.

CDR3: CASRPTGGPNTGELFF. The CDR3 DNA is TGCGCCAGCAGACCAACAGGGGGCCCTAACACCGGGGAGCTGTTTTTT. The J gene is TRBJ2-2, the V gene TRBV5-1; 9 nucleotides line up with TRBD1. The CDR3 is 16 amino acids. CDR1 is SGHRS, CDR2 YFSETQ, per germline. The junction had 7 bases not matched to a gene; V was cut back by 5 bases and J by 2 bases.

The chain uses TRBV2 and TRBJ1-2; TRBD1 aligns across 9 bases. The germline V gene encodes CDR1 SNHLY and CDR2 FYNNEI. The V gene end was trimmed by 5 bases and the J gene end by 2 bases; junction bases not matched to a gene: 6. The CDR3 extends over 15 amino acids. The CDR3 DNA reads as TGTGCCAGCAGTATCCGGGACAGGGCGAACTATGGCTACACCTTC. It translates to CASSIRDRANYGYTF.

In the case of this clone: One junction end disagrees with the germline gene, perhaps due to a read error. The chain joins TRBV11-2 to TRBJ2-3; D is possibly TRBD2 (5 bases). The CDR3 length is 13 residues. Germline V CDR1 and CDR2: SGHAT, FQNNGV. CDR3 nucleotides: TGTGCCAGCAGCTTCCCTAGCACCGATACGCAGTATTTT. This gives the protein CASSFPSTDTQYF.

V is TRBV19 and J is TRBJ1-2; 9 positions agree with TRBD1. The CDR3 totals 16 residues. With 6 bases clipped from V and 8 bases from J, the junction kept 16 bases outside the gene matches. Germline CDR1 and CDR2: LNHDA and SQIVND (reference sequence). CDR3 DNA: TGTGCCAGTAGCCTTTCAATAACAGGGGGCGCTTTCGGCTACACCTTC. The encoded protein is CASSLSITGGAFGYTF.

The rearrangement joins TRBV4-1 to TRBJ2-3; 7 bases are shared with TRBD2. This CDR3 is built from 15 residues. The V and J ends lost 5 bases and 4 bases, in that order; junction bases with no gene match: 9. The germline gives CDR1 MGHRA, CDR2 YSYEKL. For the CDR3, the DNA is TGCGCCAGCAGCTATCCCGGGAGGACCGCAGATACGCAGTATTTT. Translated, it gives CASSYPGRTADTQYF.

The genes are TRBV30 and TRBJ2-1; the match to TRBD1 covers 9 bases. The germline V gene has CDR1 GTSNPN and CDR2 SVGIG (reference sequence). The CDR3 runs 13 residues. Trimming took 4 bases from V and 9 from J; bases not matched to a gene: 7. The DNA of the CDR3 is TGTGCCTGGACCAGGGACAGGGTAGGTGAGCAGTTCTTC. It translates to CAWTRDRVGEQFF. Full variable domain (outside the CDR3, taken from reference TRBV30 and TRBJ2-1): SQTIHQWPATLVQPVGSPLSLECTVEGTSNPNLYWYRQAAGRGLQLLFYSVGIGQISSEVPQNLSASRPQDRQFILSSKKLLLSDSGFYLCAWTRDRVGEQFFGPGTRLTVL.

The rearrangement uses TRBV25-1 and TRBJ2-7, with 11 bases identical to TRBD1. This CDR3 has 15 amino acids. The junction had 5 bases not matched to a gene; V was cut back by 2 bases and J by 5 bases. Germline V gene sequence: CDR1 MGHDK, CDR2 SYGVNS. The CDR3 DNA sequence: TGTGCCAGCAGTGAACCGGGACAGGGGGGCGACGAGCAGTACTTC. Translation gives CASSEPGQGGDEQYF.